The 25 T cell receptor beta chains listed next were all sequenced from one sample in a study of shared clonotypes between healthy human individuals. Libraries were prepared by immunoSEQ multiplex PCR; TCRdb keeps only in-frame clonotypes and omits some of them. The sample carries about 300,000 clones, roughly 70% recorded once. The sequencing input was memory CD4+ T cells sorted from blood. The subset here: CD45RA-negative fraction. The receptors were gathered from a young man in good health.

The V gene is TRBV2, the J gene TRBJ1-1, with TRBD1 identical over 10 bases. The V segment lost 6 bases and the J segment 7 bases; nucleotides outside the gene matches: 11. This CDR3 has 15 residues. The germline CDR1 and CDR2 sequences are SNHLY and FYNNEI. The CDR3 region has the DNA TGTGCCAGCAGGGGAGGGACAGGGGCGGCATATGAAGCTTTCTTT. Its protein product is CASRGGTGAAYEAFF.

This chain connects TRBV6-1 to TRBJ1-1, with D perhaps TRBD1 (6 bases). CDR1 is MNHNS, CDR2 SASEGT, per germline. This CDR3 is built from 11 residues. V was shortened by 2 bases and J by 13 bases, with 11 bases between the two germline ends. The CDR3 loop is CASSERQAGFF. The CDR3 DNA follows: TGTGCCAGCAGTGAAAGACAGGCCGGTTTCTTT.

J is TRBJ2-1 and V is TRBV28, with 7 positions matching TRBD2. Germline V gene lookup returns CDR1 MDHEN and CDR2 SYDVKM. The length of the CDR3 is 16 residues. The ends lost 6 bases at V and 5 bases at J; junction bases unmatched: 13. CDR3: CASSLLHAGDHNEQFF. In nucleotides, the CDR3 is TGTGCCAGCAGCCTCCTCCACGCGGGAGACCACAATGAGCAGTTCTTC.

This clone showed up just a few times. This chain links TRBV6-1 with TRBJ2-7; tentative D call: TRBD2 (6 bases). The V and J ends lost 7 bases and 0 bases respectively, with 16 bases between them. The V gene's germline CDR1 is MNHNS and CDR2 SASEGT. This CDR3 comprises 15 residues. The CDR3 coding sequence is TGTGCCAGCACTCTGGGTAGCGGAAGCTCCTACGAGCAGTACTTC. Its protein is CASTLGSGSSYEQYF.

This clone has just one count. This chain joins TRBV28 and TRBJ1-1; D remains unclear. The V gene lost 5 bases and the J gene lost 4 bases, with 2 bases spanning the gap. The CDR3 has 10 amino acids. The germline CDR1 and CDR2 sequences are MDHEN and SYDVKM. CDR3 region: CASSPTEAFF. The CDR3, as DNA: TGTGCCAGCAGTCCCACTGAAGCTTTCTTT.

This clone was counted a few times. The chain couples TRBV5-4 to TRBJ2-5, with TRBD2 matching 9 bases. V shed 0 bases, J shed 5 bases, and the junction held 5 bases outside the gene matches. The germline gives CDR1 SGHNT, CDR2 YYREEE (reference sequence). The CDR3 is 15 residues long. The CDR3 sequence is CASSLGAGGDETQYF. The CDR3 DNA reads as TGTGCCAGCAGCTTGGGGGCGGGAGGGGATGAGACCCAGTACTTC.

V and J are TRBV28 and TRBJ1-1; D remains unclear. The germline V gene encodes CDR1 MDHEN and CDR2 SYDVKM. V shed 5 bases and J shed 0 bases, with 10 bases lying between them. The CDR3 runs 14 residues. The CDR3 sequence: CASSPYVLNTEAFF. CDR3 nucleotide sequence: TGTGCCAGCAGTCCCTATGTGCTGAACACTGAAGCTTTCTTT. Variable domain in full (rest from reference TRBV28 and TRBJ1-1): DVKVTQSSRYLVKRTGEKVFLECVQDMDHENMFWYRQDPGLGLRLIYFSYDVKMKEKGDIPEGYSVSREKKERFSLILESASTNQTSMYLCASSPYVLNTEAFFGQGTRLTVV.

The chain employs TRBV19 and TRBJ1-5; weak D call: TRBD1 (5 bases). The CDR3 sequence is 13 residues long. V was shortened by 3 bases and J by 4 bases, with 7 bases between the two germline ends. Germline V gene sequence: CDR1 LNHDA, CDR2 SQIVND (reference sequence). CDR3 sequence: CASSMYRNQPQHF. CDR3 DNA: TGTGCCAGTAGTATGTACAGGAATCAGCCCCAGCATTTT. The complete variable domain, with remaining parts taken from reference TRBV19 and TRBJ1-5, reads DGGITQSPKYLFRKEGQNVTLSCEQNLNHDAMYWYRQDPGQGLRLIYYSQIVNDFQKGDIAEGYSVSREKKESFPLTVTSAQKNPTAFYLCASSMYRNQPQHFGDGTRLSIL.

This clone was seen at least ten times. The V call is TRBV28, the J call TRBJ1-1, with D maybe TRBD1 (5 bases). Per the germline V gene, CDR1 is MDHEN and CDR2 is SYDVKM. The V and J ends lost 2 bases and 0 bases respectively, with 7 bases between them. This CDR3 comprises 14 residues. CDR3 region: CASSLPGLNTEAFF. DNA of the CDR3: TGTGCCAGCAGTTTACCGGGGCTGAACACTGAAGCTTTCTTT.

The CDR3 bases are TGCGCCAGCAGCTTGGGGACTAGCGCTATAGATACGCAGTATTTT. As protein: CASSLGTSAIDTQYF. This rearrangement joins TRBV5-1 to TRBJ2-3; 9 bases align to TRBD2. This CDR3 has 15 amino acids. The V and J ends lost 0 bases and 5 bases, in that order; junction bases with no gene match: 4. Germline loops: CDR1 SGHRS, CDR2 YFSETQ. Full variable domain (rest looked up from reference TRBV5-1 and TRBJ2-3): KAGVTQTPRYLIKTRGQQVTLSCSPISGHRSVSWYQQTPGQGLQFLFEYFSETQRNKGNFPGRFSGRQFSNSRSEMNVSTLELGDSALYLCASSLGTSAIDTQYFGPGTRLTVL.

The chain employs TRBV29-1 and TRBJ2-1; TRBD2 agrees at 15 bases. This CDR3 spans 16 amino acids. The germline V gene encodes CDR1 SQVTM and CDR2 ANQGSEA. With V trimmed by 7 bases and J by 2 bases, 6 bases remained unmatched. The CDR3 region has the DNA TGCAGCGGTTGGACTAGCGGGAGGGTAACCTACAATGAGCAGTTCTTC. It translates to CSGWTSGRVTYNEQFF.

This sequence joins TRBV7-9 and TRBJ2-5, with no clear D. Trimming removed 2 bases from V and 3 bases from J, with 10 bases in between. CDR3 length equals 14 residues. Germline values: CDR1 SEHNR, CDR2 FQNEAQ (reference sequence). In DNA form, the CDR3 reads TGTGCCAGCAGCTTAATGGGTCAGGAAGAGACCCAGTACTTC. Its protein is CASSLMGQEETQYF.

V and J are TRBV10-2 and TRBJ2-7, with D unresolved. Germline V lookup: CDR1 WSHSY, CDR2 SAAADI. The germline V and J ends were trimmed by 0 bases and 5 bases, with 11 bases remaining between them. This CDR3 region has 14 residues. The CDR3 DNA is TGCGCCAGCAGTGAGTCATTCGGCGTCCACGAGCAGTACTTC. Translated, it gives CASSESFGVHEQYF.

The chain carries TRBV6-1 and TRBJ2-5; D unclear. The germline CDR1 and CDR2 sequences are MNHNS and SASEGT. This CDR3 has 12 amino acids. The V and J ends lost 10 bases and 4 bases respectively, with 13 bases between them. The CDR3 nucleotides read TGTGCCACCGCGAGGACCGGAGAGACCCAGTACTTC. Its translation: CATARTGETQYF.

The rearrangement links TRBV19 to TRBJ2-7; 8 nucleotides line up with TRBD2. V was clipped by 4 bases and J by 5 bases; unmatched bases: 4. CDR3 length: 13 amino acids. The germline CDR1 and CDR2 sequences are LNHDA and SQIVND (reference sequence). This CDR3 reads CASSSSGMDEQYF. DNA for the CDR3: TGTGCCAGTAGTAGTAGCGGGATGGACGAGCAGTACTTC. Full variable domain (rest looked up from reference TRBV19 and TRBJ2-7): DGGITQSPKYLFRKEGQNVTLSCEQNLNHDAMYWYRQDPGQGLRLIYYSQIVNDFQKGDIAEGYSVSREKKESFPLTVTSAQKNPTAFYLCASSSSGMDEQYFGPGTRLTVT.

The chain employs TRBV27 and TRBJ2-1; D not resolved. Germline CDR1 and CDR2: MNHEY and SMNVEV (reference sequence). The CDR3 is made up of 15 amino acids. Between the trimmed V and J ends, which lost 5 bases and 3 bases, there was a span of 14 bases. The CDR3 region has the DNA TGTGCCAGCAGTCCCAACGACATCAACTACAATGAGCAGTTCTTC. It is translated as CASSPNDINYNEQFF.

The J gene is TRBJ1-1, the V gene TRBV28; D ambiguous. This CDR3 contains 12 residues. CDR1 and CDR2 (germline): MDHEN, SYDVKM. V lost 3 bases, J lost 3 bases, and 5 bases lay in between. CDR3 amino acids: CASSLVYTEAFF. The CDR3 DNA reads TGTGCCAGCAGTTTGGTGTACACTGAAGCTTTCTTT.

The chain combines TRBV6-9 with TRBJ2-7, with TRBD2 identical over 12 bases. Trimming cost V 5 bases and J 4 bases; bases outside gene matches: 6. Germline V gene lookup returns CDR1 MNHGY and CDR2 SVAAGI. The CDR3 is made up of 15 amino acids. The CDR3 is CASSHPTSGRYEQYF. CDR3 sequence (DNA): TGTGCCAGCAGTCACCCGACTAGCGGGAGATACGAGCAGTACTTC.

This clone was seen only a few times. The chain is built from TRBV5-5 and TRBJ2-5; 7 positions match TRBD1. From germline, CDR1 is SGHKS and CDR2 YYEKEE (reference sequence). Unmatched junction bases numbered 5, after V lost 4 bases and J lost 5 bases. The CDR3 runs to 13 residues. In nucleotides, the CDR3 is TGTGCCAGCAGCCCGACAGGGTTGGAGACCCAGTACTTC. Translation: CASSPTGLETQYF.

This clone was detected many times. The rearrangement links TRBV11-3 to TRBJ2-3; D unresolved. The CDR3 has 12 amino acids. Germline V lookup: CDR1 SGHNT, CDR2 YENEEA. V was cut by 1 base and J by 6 bases, with 5 bases left in between. The CDR3 nucleotides read TGTGCCAGCAGCTTAGGCCCGGATACGCAGTATTTT. Amino acid sequence: CASSLGPDTQYF. Using reference TRBV11-3 and TRBJ2-3 for the parts outside the CDR3, the full variable domain is EAGVVQSPRYKIIEKKQPVAFWCNPISGHNTLYWYLQNLGQGPELLIRYENEEAVDDSQLPKDRFSAERLKGVDSTLKIQPAELGDSAVYLCASSLGPDTQYFGPGTRLTVL.

This clone was seen more than once but under ten times. The rearrangement uses TRBV6-1 and TRBJ1-5; D perhaps matches TRBD1 (5 bases). Germline CDR1 reads MNHNS; CDR2 reads SASEGT. This CDR3 has 13 amino acids. Trimming stripped 5 bases from V and 5 bases from J, with 10 bases between. The CDR3 nucleotides are TGTGCCAGCAGTCACCGGGACCATCAGCCCCAGCATTTT. Translation: CASSHRDHQPQHF.

This CDR3 reads CASSIDPSGQYEKLFF. The CDR3 nucleotides read TGTGCCAGTAGTATAGATCCGTCCGGGCAGTATGAAAAACTGTTTTTT. J is TRBJ1-4 and V is TRBV19; D unresolved. Between the trimmed V and J ends, which lost 0 bases and 6 bases, there was a span of 14 bases. Germline loops: CDR1 LNHDA, CDR2 SQIVND (reference sequence). This CDR3 contains 16 residues.

The chain recombines TRBV7-3 with TRBJ2-2; D might be TRBD1 or TRBD2, each matching 6 bases. Germline V gives CDR1 SGHTA, CDR2 FQGTGA. The germline V and J ends were trimmed by 1 base and 3 bases, with 12 bases remaining between them. The CDR3 loop spans 16 amino acids. CDR3: CASSLIGGRDTGELFF. The CDR3 DNA reads as TGTGCCAGCAGCTTAATAGGGGGGCGAGACACCGGGGAGCTGTTTTTT.

CDR3 protein: CASSHRTGSYGYTF. The CDR3 nucleotides read TGTGCCAGCAGCCACCGGACAGGAAGCTATGGCTACACCTTC. The chain joins TRBV14 to TRBJ1-2, with 7 nucleotides matching TRBD1. V shed 3 bases and J 4 bases; nucleotides not matched to a gene: 5. The CDR3 consists of 14 residues. CDR1 and CDR2 (germline): SGHDN, FVKESK.

CDR3 in DNA: TGCAGCGCCCCCCTCAGGGCAGATACGCAGTATTTT. This encodes CSAPLRADTQYF. V gene TRBV29-1 combines with J gene TRBJ2-3, with D tentatively TRBD1 (5 bases). Germline CDR1 is SQVTM and CDR2 is ANQGSEA. CDR3 size: 12 residues. Trimming shortened V by 7 bases and J by 4 bases, and 12 bases separated the two germline ends.